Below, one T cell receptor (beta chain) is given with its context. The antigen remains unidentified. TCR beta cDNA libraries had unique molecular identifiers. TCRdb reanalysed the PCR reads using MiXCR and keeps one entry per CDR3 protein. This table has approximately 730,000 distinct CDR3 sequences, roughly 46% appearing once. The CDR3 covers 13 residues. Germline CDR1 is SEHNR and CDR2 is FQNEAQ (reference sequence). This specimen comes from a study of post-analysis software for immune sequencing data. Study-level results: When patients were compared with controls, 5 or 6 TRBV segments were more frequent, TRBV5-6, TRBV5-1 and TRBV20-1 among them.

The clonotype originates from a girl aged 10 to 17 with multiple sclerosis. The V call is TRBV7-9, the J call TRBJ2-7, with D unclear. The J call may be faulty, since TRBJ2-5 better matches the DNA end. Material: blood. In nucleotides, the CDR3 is TGTGCCAGCAGCCTTGCCTGGGAAGAGACCCAGTACTTC. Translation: CASSLAWEETQYF.